This T cell receptor beta chain stems from a study of cytomegalovirus exposure and HLA in healthy donors. Study background: The use of the same platform for the roughly 110 validation repertoires and the approximately 730 first-cohort repertoires was reported by a later analysis.

Measured with immunoSEQ multiplex PCR; TCRdb has only the in-frame clones, and not every one. The sample shows 65,000 to 95,000 clones, 85% to 95% of them seen only once. The CDR3 is 17 residues long. CDR1 is SGDLS, CDR2 YYNGEE, per germline. The V segment lost 4 bases and the J segment 5 bases; nucleotides outside the gene matches: 17. The TCR sequence derives from a man between 18 and 35 years old in good health and CMV-seronegative. This rearrangement joins TRBV9 to TRBJ2-5; 7 nucleotides align to TRBD1. Sequenced: PBMCs. CDR3 sequence reads: CASSQTTGPGVRETQYF. In DNA, the CDR3 is TGTGCCAGCAGCCAGACGACAGGGCCGGGCGTCAGGGAGACCCAGTACTTC.